The rows below give T cell receptor beta chains drawn from one sample of a study of OX40 agonist ivuxolimab in advanced cancers. Here immunoSEQ multiplex PCR was the method, and the copy in TCRdb shows in-frame clones only, minus some. The table shows roughly 61,000 clones, with less than 85% occurring only once. This specimen consisted of CD4+ or CD8+ T cells sorted from blood, obtained in a trial of the OX40 agonist ivuxolimab. These receptors all stem from an adult with an advanced solid tumor such as melanoma, head and neck, liver or kidney cancer. The CDR3 runs from the conserved cysteine through the conserved F or W. D genes are given only for firm matches. Part of the rows lack a size; the others show once, few, many or a class for expanded clones.

J gene,clone size,V gene,D gene,CDR3 DNA,CDR3 protein
TRBJ2-7,NA,TRBV18,TRBD1,TGTGCCAGCTCGGCCGGGACAGGGGGCAACGAGCAGTACTTC,CASSAGTGGNEQYF
TRBJ1-4,NA,TRBV27,NA,TGTGCCAGCAGTTTCTCGGGACAAGGGGAAAAACTGTTTTTT,CASSFSGQGEKLFF
TRBJ2-7,few,TRBV28,TRBD2,TGTGCCAGCAGTTTATCCCCCCTCCCACCCGAGCGGGAGGGTCCATACGAGCAGTACTTC,CASSLSPLPPEREGPYEQYF
TRBJ2-7,NA,TRBV10-3,NA,TGTGCCATTGGGGACCCTCACTACGAGCAGTACTTC,CAIGDPHYEQYF
TRBJ1-1,once,TRBV14,TRBD1,TGTGCCAGCAGCGGGACAGAGAACACTGAAGCTTTCTTT,CASSGTENTEAFF
TRBJ1-1,once,TRBV7-9,NA,TGTGCCAGCATCGGACCGACGAACACTGAAGCTTTCTTT,CASIGPTNTEAFF
TRBJ1-5,NA,TRBV28,NA,TGTGCCAGCAGCCCGGACGGACGTTATAGCAATCAGCCCCAGCATTTT,CASSPDGRYSNQPQHF
TRBJ1-1,NA,TRBV30,NA,TGTGCCTGGAGTGCGCTCCAATTGGGCCGCGGGCCTGAAGCTTTCTTT,CAWSALQLGRGPEAFF
TRBJ2-3,NA,TRBV10-2,NA,TGCGCCAGCAGTGAGTATACAGATACGCAGTATTTT,CASSEYTDTQYF
TRBJ2-3,once,TRBV29-1,NA,TGCAGCGTCCTCGACAGAGCAGATACGCAGTATTTT,CSVLDRADTQYF
TRBJ2-7,NA,TRBV7-9,NA,TGTGCCAGCAGTTTTGAGGGTACCGGCTCCTACGAGCAGTACTTC,CASSFEGTGSYEQYF
TRBJ1-3,NA,TRBV18,NA,TGTGCCAGCTCACCACTCCAGGAAGGTAGCAGGGCGACTGGAAACACCATATATTTT,CASSPLQEGSRATGNTIYF
TRBJ1-5,NA,TRBV7-2,NA,TGTGCCAGCAGCTTGAGGCACAATCAGCCCCAGCATTTT,CASSLRHNQPQHF
TRBJ2-7,NA,TRBV2,TRBD1,TGTGCCAGCCAGGGGACAGGGGGGGGTTACGAGCAGTACTTC,CASQGTGGGYEQYF
TRBJ2-1,few,TRBV4-1,TRBD2,TGCGCCAGCAGCCAAAAGAGCCCGGGACTAGCGGGCTACAATGAGCAGTTCTTC,CASSQKSPGLAGYNEQFF
TRBJ1-1,NA,TRBV11-2,NA,TGTGCCAGCAGCTTACCGGGGGGGATCTATGAAGCTTTCTTT,CASSLPGGIYEAFF